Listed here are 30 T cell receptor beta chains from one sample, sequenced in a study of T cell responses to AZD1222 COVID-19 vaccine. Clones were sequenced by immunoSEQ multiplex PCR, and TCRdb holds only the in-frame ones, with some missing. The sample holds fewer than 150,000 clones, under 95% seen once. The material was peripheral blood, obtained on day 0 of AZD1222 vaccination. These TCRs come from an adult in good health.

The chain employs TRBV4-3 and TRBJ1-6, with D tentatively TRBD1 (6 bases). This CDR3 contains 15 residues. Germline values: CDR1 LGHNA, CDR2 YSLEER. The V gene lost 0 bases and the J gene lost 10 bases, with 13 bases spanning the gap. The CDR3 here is CASSQENRDESPLHF. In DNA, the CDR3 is TGCGCCAGCAGCCAAGAAAACAGGGATGAATCACCCCTCCACTTT.

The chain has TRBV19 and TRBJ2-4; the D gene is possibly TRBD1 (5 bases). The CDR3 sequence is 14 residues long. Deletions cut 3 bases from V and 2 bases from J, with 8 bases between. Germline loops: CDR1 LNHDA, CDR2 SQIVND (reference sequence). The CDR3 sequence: CASSMGRSKNIQYF. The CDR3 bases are TGTGCCAGTAGTATGGGGCGGTCCAAAAACATTCAGTACTTC.

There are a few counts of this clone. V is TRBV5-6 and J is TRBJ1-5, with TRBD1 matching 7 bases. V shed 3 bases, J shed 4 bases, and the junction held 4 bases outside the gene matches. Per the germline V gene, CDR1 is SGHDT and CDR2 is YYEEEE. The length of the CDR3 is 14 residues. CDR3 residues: CASSWGTENQPQHF. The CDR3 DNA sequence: TGTGCCAGCAGCTGGGGGACAGAGAATCAGCCCCAGCATTTT.

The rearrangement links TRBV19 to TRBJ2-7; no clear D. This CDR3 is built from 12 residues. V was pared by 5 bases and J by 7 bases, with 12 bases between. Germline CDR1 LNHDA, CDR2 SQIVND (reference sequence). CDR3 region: CASSLQACEQYF. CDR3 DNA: TGTGCCAGTAGTTTGCAGGCTTGTGAGCAGTACTTC.

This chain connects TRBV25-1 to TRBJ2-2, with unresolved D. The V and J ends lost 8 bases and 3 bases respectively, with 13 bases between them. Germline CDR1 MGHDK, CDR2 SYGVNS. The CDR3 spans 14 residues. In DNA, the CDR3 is TGTGCCAGCGAGGAAGGGTTTGACACCGGGGAGCTGTTTTTT. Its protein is CASEEGFDTGELFF. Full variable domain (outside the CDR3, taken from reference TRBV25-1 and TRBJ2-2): EADIYQTPRYLVIGTGKKITLECSQTMGHDKMYWYQQDPGMELHLIHYSYGVNSTEKGDLSSESTVSRIRTEHFPLTLESARPSHTSQYLCASEEGFDTGELFFGEGSRLTVL.

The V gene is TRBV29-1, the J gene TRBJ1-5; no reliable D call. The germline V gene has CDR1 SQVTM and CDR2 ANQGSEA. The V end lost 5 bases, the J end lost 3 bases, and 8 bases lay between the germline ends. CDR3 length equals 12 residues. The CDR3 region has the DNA TGCAGCGTTTCAGAGGCCAATCAGCCCCAGCATTTT. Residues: CSVSEANQPQHF.

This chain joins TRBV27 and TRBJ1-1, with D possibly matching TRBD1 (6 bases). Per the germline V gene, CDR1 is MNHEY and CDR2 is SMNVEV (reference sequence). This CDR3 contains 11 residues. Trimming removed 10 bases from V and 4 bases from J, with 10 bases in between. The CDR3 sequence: CAIIRGTEAFF. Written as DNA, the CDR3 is TGTGCCATTATCAGGGGCACTGAAGCTTTCTTT.

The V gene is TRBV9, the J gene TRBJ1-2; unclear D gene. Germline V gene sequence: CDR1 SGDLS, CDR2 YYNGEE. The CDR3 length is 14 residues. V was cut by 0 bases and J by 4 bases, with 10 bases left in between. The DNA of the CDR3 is TGTGCCAGCAGCGTAGCCGGCTCTTCCTATGGCTACACCTTC. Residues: CASSVAGSSYGYTF. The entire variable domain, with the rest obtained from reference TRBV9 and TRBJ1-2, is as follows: DSGVTQTPKHLITATGQRVTLRCSPRSGDLSVYWYQQSLDQGLQFLIQYYNGEERAKGNILERFSAQQFPDLHSELNLSSLELGDSALYFCASSVAGSSYGYTFGSGTRLTVV.

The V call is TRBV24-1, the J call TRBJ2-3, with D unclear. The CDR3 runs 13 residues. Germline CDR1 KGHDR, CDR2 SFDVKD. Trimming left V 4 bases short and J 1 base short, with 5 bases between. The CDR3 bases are TGTGCCACCAGTGAGCAGGGCACAGATACGCAGTATTTT. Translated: CATSEQGTDTQYF.

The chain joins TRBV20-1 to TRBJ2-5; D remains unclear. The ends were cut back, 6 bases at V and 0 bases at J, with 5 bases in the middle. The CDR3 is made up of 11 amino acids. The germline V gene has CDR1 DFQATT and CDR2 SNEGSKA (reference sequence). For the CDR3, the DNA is TGCAGTGCCAACTACCAAGAGACCCAGTACTTC. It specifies CSANYQETQYF.

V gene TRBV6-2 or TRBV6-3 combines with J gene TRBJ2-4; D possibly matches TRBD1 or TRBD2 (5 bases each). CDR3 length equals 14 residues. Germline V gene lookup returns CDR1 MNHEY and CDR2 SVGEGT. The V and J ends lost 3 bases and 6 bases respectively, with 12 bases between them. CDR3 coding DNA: TGTGCCAGCAGTTATGATTGGGGGTCAAACATTCAGTACTTC. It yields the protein CASSYDWGSNIQYF.

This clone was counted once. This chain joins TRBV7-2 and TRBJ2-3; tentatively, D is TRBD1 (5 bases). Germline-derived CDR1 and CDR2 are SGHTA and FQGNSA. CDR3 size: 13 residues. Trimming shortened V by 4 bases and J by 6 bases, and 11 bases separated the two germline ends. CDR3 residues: CASSSNHRDTQYF. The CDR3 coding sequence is TGTGCCAGCAGCTCCAACCACAGGGATACGCAGTATTTT.

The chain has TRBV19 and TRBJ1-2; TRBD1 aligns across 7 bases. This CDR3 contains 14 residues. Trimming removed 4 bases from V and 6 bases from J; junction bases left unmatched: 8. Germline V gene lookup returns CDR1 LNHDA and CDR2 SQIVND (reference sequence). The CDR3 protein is CASSTRQGGDGYTF. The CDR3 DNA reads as TGTGCCAGTAGTACGCGACAGGGTGGAGATGGCTACACCTTC. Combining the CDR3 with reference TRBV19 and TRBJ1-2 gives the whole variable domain DGGITQSPKYLFRKEGQNVTLSCEQNLNHDAMYWYRQDPGQGLRLIYYSQIVNDFQKGDIAEGYSVSREKKESFPLTVTSAQKNPTAFYLCASSTRQGGDGYTFGSGTRLTVV.

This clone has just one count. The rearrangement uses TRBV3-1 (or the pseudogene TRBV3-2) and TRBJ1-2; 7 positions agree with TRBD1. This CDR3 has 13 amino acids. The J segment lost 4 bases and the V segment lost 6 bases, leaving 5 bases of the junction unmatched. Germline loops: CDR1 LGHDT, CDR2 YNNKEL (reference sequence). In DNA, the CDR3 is TGTGCCAGCAGGAGACAGGGAGGCTATGGCTACACCTTC. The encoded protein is CASRRQGGYGYTF.

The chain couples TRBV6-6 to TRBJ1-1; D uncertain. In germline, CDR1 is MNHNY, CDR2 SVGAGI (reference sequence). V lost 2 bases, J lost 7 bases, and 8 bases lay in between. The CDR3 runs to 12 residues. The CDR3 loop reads CASSYGEFEAFF. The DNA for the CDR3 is TGTGCCAGCAGTTACGGGGAGTTTGAAGCTTTCTTT.

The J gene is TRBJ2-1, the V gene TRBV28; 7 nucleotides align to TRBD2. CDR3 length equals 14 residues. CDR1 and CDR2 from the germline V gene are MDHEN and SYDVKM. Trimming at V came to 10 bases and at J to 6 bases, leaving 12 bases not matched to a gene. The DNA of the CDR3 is TGTGCCACACGAAAAGGGGTAGCGGGCAATGAGCAGTTCTTC. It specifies CATRKGVAGNEQFF.

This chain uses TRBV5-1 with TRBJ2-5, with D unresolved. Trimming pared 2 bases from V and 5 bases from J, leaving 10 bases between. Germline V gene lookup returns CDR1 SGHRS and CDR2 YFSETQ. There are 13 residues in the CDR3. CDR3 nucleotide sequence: TGCGCCAGCAGCTTCAGTGGGCCCGAGACCCAGTACTTC. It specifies CASSFSGPETQYF. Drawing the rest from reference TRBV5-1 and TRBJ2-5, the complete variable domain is KAGVTQTPRYLIKTRGQQVTLSCSPISGHRSVSWYQQTPGQGLQFLFEYFSETQRNKGNFPGRFSGRQFSNSRSEMNVSTLELGDSALYLCASSFSGPETQYFGPGTRLLVL.

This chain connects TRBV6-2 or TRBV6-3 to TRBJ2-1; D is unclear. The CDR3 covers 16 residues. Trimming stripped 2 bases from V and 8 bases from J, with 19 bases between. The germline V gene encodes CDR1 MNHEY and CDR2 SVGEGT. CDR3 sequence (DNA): TGTGCCAGCAGTTACCCACCCGGTCGCGTGCGAGATGAGCAGTTCTTC. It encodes CASSYPPGRVRDEQFF.

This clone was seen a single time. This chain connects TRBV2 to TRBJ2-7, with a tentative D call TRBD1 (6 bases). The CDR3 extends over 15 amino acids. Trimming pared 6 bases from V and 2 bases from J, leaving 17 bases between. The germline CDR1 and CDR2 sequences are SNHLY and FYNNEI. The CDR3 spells CASRERLDRPYEQYF. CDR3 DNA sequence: TGTGCCAGCAGGGAGCGGCTGGACAGACCCTACGAGCAGTACTTC. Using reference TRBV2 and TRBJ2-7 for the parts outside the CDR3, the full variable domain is EPEVTQTPSHQVTQMGQEVILRCVPISNHLYFYWYRQILGQKVEFLVSFYNNEISEKSEIFDDQFSVERPDGSNFTLKIRSTKLEDSAMYFCASRERLDRPYEQYFGPGTRLTVT.

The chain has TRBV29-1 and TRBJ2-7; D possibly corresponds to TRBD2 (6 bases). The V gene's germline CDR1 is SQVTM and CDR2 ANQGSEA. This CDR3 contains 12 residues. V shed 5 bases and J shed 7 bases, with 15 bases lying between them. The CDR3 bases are TGCAGCGTTCTACGGTCCGCGGGGGAGCAGTACTTC. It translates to CSVLRSAGEQYF.

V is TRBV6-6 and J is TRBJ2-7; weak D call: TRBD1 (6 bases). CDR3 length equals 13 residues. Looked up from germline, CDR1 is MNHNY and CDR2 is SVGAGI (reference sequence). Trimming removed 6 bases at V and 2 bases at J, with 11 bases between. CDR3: CASRSDRTYEQYF. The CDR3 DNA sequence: TGTGCCAGCAGATCCGACAGGACCTACGAGCAGTACTTC.

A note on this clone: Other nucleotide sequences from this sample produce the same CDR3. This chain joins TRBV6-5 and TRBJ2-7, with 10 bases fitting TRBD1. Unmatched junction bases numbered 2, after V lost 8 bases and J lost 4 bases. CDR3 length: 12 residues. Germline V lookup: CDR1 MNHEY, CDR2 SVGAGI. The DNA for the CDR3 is TGTGCCAGCCGACAGGGGGCTTACGAGCAGTACTTC. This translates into CASRQGAYEQYF.

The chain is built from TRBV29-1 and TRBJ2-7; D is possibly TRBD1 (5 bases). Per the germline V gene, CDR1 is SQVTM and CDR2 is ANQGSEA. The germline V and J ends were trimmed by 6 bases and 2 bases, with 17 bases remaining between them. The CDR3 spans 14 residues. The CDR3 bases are TGCAGCGTCGTCAGACAGTCCCGGCCCTACGAGCAGTACTTC. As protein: CSVVRQSRPYEQYF.

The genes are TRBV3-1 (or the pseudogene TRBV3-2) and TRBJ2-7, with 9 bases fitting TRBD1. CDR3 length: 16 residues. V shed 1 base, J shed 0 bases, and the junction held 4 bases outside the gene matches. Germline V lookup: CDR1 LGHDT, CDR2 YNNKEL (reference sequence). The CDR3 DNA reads TGTGCCAGCAGCCAAGTCGAGACAGGGGGCTCCTACGAGCAGTACTTC. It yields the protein CASSQVETGGSYEQYF.

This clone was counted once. The CDR3 DNA reads as TGTGCCAGCAGCTCCATAGGGGGGGCCAGATACGAGCAGTACTTC. Protein sequence: CASSSIGGARYEQYF. The genes are TRBV5-4 and TRBJ2-7, with D possibly matching TRBD2 (7 bases). Trimming removed 3 bases at V and 4 bases at J, with 17 bases between. Germline V gene sequence: CDR1 SGHNT, CDR2 YYREEE (reference sequence). CDR3 length equals 15 residues.

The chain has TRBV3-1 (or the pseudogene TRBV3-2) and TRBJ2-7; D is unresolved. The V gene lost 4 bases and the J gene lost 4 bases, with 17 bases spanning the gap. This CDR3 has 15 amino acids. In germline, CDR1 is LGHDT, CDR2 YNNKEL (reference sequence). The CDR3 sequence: CASSPDATGVYEQYF. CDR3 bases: TGTGCCAGCAGCCCTGACGCGACTGGCGTATACGAGCAGTACTTC.

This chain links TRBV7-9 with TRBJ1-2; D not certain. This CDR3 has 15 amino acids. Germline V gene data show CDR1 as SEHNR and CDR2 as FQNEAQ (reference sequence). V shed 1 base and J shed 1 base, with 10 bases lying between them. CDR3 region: CASSLEGRNNYGYTF. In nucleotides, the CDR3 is TGTGCCAGCAGCTTAGAGGGTAGAAATAACTATGGCTACACCTTC.

CDR3 in amino acids: CASSPGPTGRDTQYF. DNA of the CDR3: TGTGCCAGCAGCCCGGGACCTACCGGTCGAGATACGCAGTATTTT. The chain couples TRBV5-4 to TRBJ2-3; D tentatively reads TRBD1 or TRBD2 (5 bases each). CDR3 length: 15 amino acids. Germline V gene data show CDR1 as SGHNT and CDR2 as YYREEE (reference sequence). Trimming left V 4 bases short and J 5 bases short, with 17 bases between.

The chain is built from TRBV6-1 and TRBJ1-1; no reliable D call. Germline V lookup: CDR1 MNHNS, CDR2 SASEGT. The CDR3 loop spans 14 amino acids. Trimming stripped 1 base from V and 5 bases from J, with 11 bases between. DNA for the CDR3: TGTGCCAGCAGTGAAGAGGTGTGGAGGACTGAAGCTTTCTTT. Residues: CASSEEVWRTEAFF.

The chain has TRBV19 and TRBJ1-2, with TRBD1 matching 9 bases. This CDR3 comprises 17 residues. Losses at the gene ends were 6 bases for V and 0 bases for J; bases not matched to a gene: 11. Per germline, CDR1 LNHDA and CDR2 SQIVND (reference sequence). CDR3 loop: CASSFGTGKLANYGYTF. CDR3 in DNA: TGTGCCAGTAGCTTCGGGACAGGGAAACTAGCTAACTATGGCTACACCTTC.